Sequencing of this TCR beta chain was carried out in a study of beta chain features in type 1 diabetes. Sequenced material consisted of expressed TCRB transcripts (all of the isolated RNA was reverse transcribed). Libraries were prepared by immunoSEQ multiplex PCR; TCRdb keeps only in-frame clonotypes and omits some of them. Of 15,000 to 20,000 clones in the sample, about 50% were seen once. The CDR3 has 15 residues. Germline CDR1 and CDR2: KGHSH and LQKENI. The V end was cut by 3 bases, the J end by 4 bases, with 15 bases between. The clonotype comes from a man aged 18-30 years in good health. This chain joins TRBV18 and TRBJ1-2; D not certain. Sequencing was done on a sample of stem cell memory CD4+ T cells from blood. CDR3 sequence (DNA): TGTGCCAGCTCACCGTTCGAGGGTAGTTCCTATGGCTACACCTTC. This codes for CASSPFEGSSYGYTF.